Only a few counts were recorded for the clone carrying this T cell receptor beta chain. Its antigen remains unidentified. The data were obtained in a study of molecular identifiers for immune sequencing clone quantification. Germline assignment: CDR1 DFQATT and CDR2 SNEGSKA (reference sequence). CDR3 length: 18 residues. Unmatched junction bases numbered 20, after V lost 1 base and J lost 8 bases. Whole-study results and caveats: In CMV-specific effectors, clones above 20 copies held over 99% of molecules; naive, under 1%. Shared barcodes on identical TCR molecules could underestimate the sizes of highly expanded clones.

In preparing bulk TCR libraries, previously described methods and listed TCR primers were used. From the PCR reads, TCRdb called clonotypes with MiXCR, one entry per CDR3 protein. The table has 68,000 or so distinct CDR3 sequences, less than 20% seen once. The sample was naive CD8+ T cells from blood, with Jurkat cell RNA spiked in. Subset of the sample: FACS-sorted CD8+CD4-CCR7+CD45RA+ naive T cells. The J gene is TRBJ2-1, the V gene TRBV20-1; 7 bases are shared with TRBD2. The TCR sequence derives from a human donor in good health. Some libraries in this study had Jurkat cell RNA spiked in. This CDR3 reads CSARVGGQALRAGDEQFF. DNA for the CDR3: TGCAGTGCTAGAGTGGGAGGACAAGCTCTGCGGGCGGGGGATGAGCAGTTCTTC.